The 10 T cell receptor beta chains given below trace back to one sample, sequenced in a study of cytomegalovirus exposure and HLA in healthy donors (dated by TCRdb to about 2017). Libraries were made using the immunoSEQ multiplex PCR assay. For the multiplex PCR, a mixture combining 60 forward primers for TCR Vbeta segments and 13 reverse primers for TCR Jbeta segments was used. TCRdb holds this immuneACCESS table with in-frame rearrangements only. Some clones are missing; in checked studies, unresolved V genes explain under half, and the rest has no known cause. This sample is represented by about 150,000 clones; about 70% of them were singletons. Together, the top ten hold 2.5% to 3.5% of the sample. The sample consisted of PBMCs. The receptor source for this set is a male donor in good health and CMV-seronegative.

The rearrangement joins TRBV9 to TRBJ2-3; 11 bases fit TRBD2. Germline CDR1 is SGDLS and CDR2 is YYNGEE. CDR3 length equals 16 residues. The junction had 4 bases not matched to a gene; V was cut back by 4 bases and J by 0 bases. CDR3 loop: CASSPRLAGSTDTQYF. The DNA for the CDR3 is TGTGCCAGCAGCCCCCGACTAGCGGGGAGCACAGATACGCAGTATTTT.

J is TRBJ2-1 and V is TRBV7-9; 10 bases line up with TRBD1. Looked up from germline, CDR1 is SEHNR and CDR2 is FQNEAQ (reference sequence). With V trimmed by 5 bases and J by 8 bases, 6 bases remained unmatched. This CDR3 is 14 amino acids long. In nucleotides, the CDR3 is TGTGCCAGCAGCGCGGGACAGGGGTTCCATGAGCAGTTCTTC. It codes for CASSAGQGFHEQFF.

This chain connects TRBV6-6 to TRBJ1-2, with TRBD1 identical over 9 bases. V lost 7 bases to trimming and J lost 8 bases; unmatched junction nucleotides: 11. The length of the CDR3 is 14 residues. Germline V lookup: CDR1 MNHNY, CDR2 SVGAGI (reference sequence). CDR3 region: CASIPGQGLGGYTF. The CDR3 region has the DNA TGTGCCAGCATACCGGGACAGGGCTTAGGGGGCTACACCTTC.

This rearrangement joins TRBV4-3 to TRBJ2-3; perhaps TRBD2 as D (6 bases). Germline-derived CDR1 and CDR2 are LGHNA and YSLEER. The ends were cut back, 0 bases at V and 7 bases at J, with 20 bases in the middle. The CDR3 contains 17 residues. CDR3 in DNA: TGCGCCAGCAGCCAAGATTGGGCGGGGCCGACGTCCCATACGCAGTATTTT. Residues: CASSQDWAGPTSHTQYF.

As regards this clone: One end of the junction does not line up with germline, which may come from a read error. The chain uses TRBV7-9 and TRBJ1-3; D is undetermined. The CDR3 extends over 16 amino acids. CDR1 and CDR2 from the germline V gene are SEHNR and FQNEAQ (reference sequence). The CDR3 loop is CSSSTLRLYSGNTIYF. The CDR3 DNA sequence: TGTTCCAGCAGCACCCTTCGACTATACTCTGGAAACACCATATATTTT.

V and J are TRBV29-1 and TRBJ2-5; tentatively, D is TRBD2 (6 bases). Trimming removed 4 bases at V and 2 bases at J, with 11 bases between. Germline V CDR1 and CDR2: SQVTM, ANQGSEA. This CDR3 is built from 13 residues. The CDR3 protein is CSVGRGGQETQYF. The DNA for the CDR3 is TGCAGCGTTGGTAGGGGAGGACAAGAGACCCAGTACTTC. The variable domain in full, with the rest retrieved from reference TRBV29-1 and TRBJ2-5, is SAVISQKPSRDICQRGTSLTIQCQVDSQVTMMFWYRQQPGQSLTLIATANQGSEATYESGFVIDKFPISRPNLTFSTLTVSNMSPEDSSIYLCSVGRGGQETQYFGPGTRLLVL.

The chain combines TRBV28 with TRBJ1-6, with 8 nucleotides matching TRBD1. Looked up from germline, CDR1 is MDHEN and CDR2 is SYDVKM. The CDR3 is made up of 12 amino acids. J lost 14 bases, V lost 7 bases, and 7 bases had no gene match. DNA of the CDR3: TGTGCCAGCACCAACACAGGGGGTACCCTCCACTTT. It encodes CASTNTGGTLHF.

The CDR3 sequence: CASRTGVQGFYNEQFF. As DNA, the CDR3 is TGTGCCAGCAGAACCGGCGTCCAGGGGTTTTACAATGAGCAGTTCTTC. This chain joins TRBV28 and TRBJ2-1, with D perhaps TRBD1 (6 bases). The CDR3 length is 16 residues. Per germline, CDR1 MDHEN and CDR2 SYDVKM. V lost 6 bases and J 4 bases, leaving 19 bases between the germline ends.

This chain links TRBV5-1 with TRBJ2-1, with D perhaps matching TRBD1 (6 bases). The CDR3 totals 19 residues. V lost 4 bases, J lost 2 bases, and 25 bases lay in between. Germline CDR1 and CDR2: SGHRS and YFSETQ. The CDR3 here is CASSQDWAGAPRTYNEQFF. The CDR3, as DNA: TGCGCCAGCAGCCAGGACTGGGCAGGGGCCCCTCGAACCTACAATGAGCAGTTCTTC.

This clone showed up just a few times. This chain uses TRBV5-4 with TRBJ1-2; D possibly corresponds to TRBD1 (5 bases). The V gene lost 3 bases and the J gene lost 5 bases, with 20 bases spanning the gap. The CDR3 is 16 residues long. From germline, CDR1 is SGHNT and CDR2 YYREEE (reference sequence). CDR3 nucleotide sequence: TGTGCCAGCAGCTGGGGGGGGGACGTGTGGGGATATGGCTACACCTTC. Amino acid sequence: CASSWGGDVWGYGYTF.